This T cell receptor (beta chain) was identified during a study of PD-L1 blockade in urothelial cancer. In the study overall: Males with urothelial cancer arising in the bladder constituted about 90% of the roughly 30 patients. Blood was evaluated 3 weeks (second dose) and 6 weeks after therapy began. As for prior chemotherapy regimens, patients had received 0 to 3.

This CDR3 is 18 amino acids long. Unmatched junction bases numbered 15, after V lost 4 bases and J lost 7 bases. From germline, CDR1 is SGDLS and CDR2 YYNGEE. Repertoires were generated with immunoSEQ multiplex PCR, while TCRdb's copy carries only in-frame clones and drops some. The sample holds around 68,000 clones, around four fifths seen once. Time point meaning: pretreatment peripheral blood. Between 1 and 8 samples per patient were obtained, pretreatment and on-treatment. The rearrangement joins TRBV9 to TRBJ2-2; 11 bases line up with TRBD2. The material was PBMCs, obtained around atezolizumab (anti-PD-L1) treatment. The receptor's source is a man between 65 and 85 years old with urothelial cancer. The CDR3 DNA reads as TGTGCCAGCAGCCCCCTCCCGACTAGCGGGACCCATAGCGGGGAGCTGTTTTTT. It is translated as CASSPLPTSGTHSGELFF.